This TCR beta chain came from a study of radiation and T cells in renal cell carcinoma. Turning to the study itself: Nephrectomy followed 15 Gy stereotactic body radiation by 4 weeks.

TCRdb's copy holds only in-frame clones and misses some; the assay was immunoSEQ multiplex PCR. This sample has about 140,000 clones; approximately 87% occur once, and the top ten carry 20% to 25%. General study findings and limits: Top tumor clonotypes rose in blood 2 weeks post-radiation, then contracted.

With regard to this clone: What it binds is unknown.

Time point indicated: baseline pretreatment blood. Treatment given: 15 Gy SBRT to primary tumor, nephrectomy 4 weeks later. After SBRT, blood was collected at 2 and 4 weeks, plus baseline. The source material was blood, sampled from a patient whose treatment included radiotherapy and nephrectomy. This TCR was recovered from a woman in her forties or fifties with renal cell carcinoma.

CDR3 amino acids: CASNSQGTEETQYF. The CDR3 DNA reads as TGTGCCAGCAATTCCCAAGGGACAGAAGAGACCCAGTACTTC. The chain joins TRBV6-5 to TRBJ2-5, with TRBD1 identical over 7 bases. The CDR3 sequence is 14 residues long. Losses at the gene ends were 7 bases for V and 3 bases for J; bases not matched to a gene: 8. CDR1 and CDR2 (germline): MNHEY, SVGAGI.